Sequencing of this TCR beta chain was carried out in a study of post-analysis software for immune sequencing data. Overall study context: Relapsing-remitting, secondary progressive and progressive-relapsing courses of multiple sclerosis were included.

This CDR3 contains 13 residues. Whole-study findings and limits: Controls had lower frequencies than patients of about 5 TRBV segments, which included TRBV5-6, TRBV5-1 and TRBV20-1. A significant reduction in normalized Chao1 diversity was observed in multiple sclerosis patients versus controls.

Unique molecular identifiers tagged the TCR beta cDNA libraries. TCRdb called the PCR reads again in MiXCR, with one record for every CDR3 protein. The data contain about 200,000 distinct CDR3 sequences, 29% of them singletons. About this clonotype itself: The antigen remains undetermined.

The clonotype originates from a girl between 2 and 17 years old with multiple sclerosis. The sample consisted of blood. The chain couples TRBV21-1 to TRBJ2-5. TRBV21-1 is annotated as a pseudogene. In nucleotides, the CDR3 is TGTGCCAGCAGTCCAAGCGACCAAGAGACCCAGTACTTC. It translates to CASSPSDQETQYF.